The 12 T cell receptor beta chains reported below all come from one sample, sequenced in a study of blood T cell repertoires in COVID-19. The assay was immunoSEQ multiplex PCR, and TCRdb's table has in-frame clones only and misses some. The data show 270,000 or so clones, roughly 89% seen once. Sequenced input: peripheral blood. These receptors were obtained from a woman in her 30s with COVID-19, enrolled during active disease.

At least ten counts were recorded for this clone. The sample contains more than one DNA sequence encoding this CDR3. The V and J genes are TRBV5-1 and TRBJ2-1; D not certain. CDR1 and CDR2 (germline): SGHRS, YFSETQ. Deletions cut 0 bases from V and 3 bases from J, with 4 bases between. The CDR3 runs 13 residues. CDR3 DNA: TGCGCCAGCAGCTTGGACAGCTACAATGAGCAGTTCTTC. Its protein product is CASSLDSYNEQFF.

This rearrangement joins TRBV5-1 to TRBJ2-7; D uncertain. Germline V CDR1 and CDR2: SGHRS, YFSETQ. The CDR3 runs to 13 residues. Trimming took off 4 bases at V and 1 base at J, with 9 bases between the two ends. The CDR3 spells CASSKYSSYEQYF. The CDR3 nucleotides are TGCGCCAGCAGCAAGTACAGTTCCTACGAGCAGTACTTC.

The gene calls are TRBV6-2 or TRBV6-3 and TRBJ1-1; TRBD1 matches at 12 bases. V trimming: 6 bases; J trimming: 6 bases; junction bases outside the gene matches: 11. Germline values: CDR1 MNHEY, CDR2 SVGEGT. This CDR3 is built from 16 residues. In nucleotides, the CDR3 is TGTGCCAGCAGCTGGGGACAGGGGGCAGTACGGGCTGAAGCTTTCTTT. It specifies CASSWGQGAVRAEAFF.

V usage is TRBV4-2 and J usage is TRBJ1-1; D uncertain. The CDR3 consists of 14 residues. V lost 4 bases to trimming and J lost 6 bases, with 15 bases between them. Germline CDR1 is LGHNA and CDR2 is YNFKEQ. The CDR3 DNA reads as TGTGCCAGCAGCCCGCCATTGAGGCCCGCTGAAGCTTTCTTT. This translates into CASSPPLRPAEAFF.

This sequence joins TRBV2 and TRBJ1-5; unclear D gene. Germline assignment: CDR1 SNHLY and CDR2 FYNNEI. Trimming removed 7 bases from V and 1 base from J, with 5 bases in between. This CDR3 contains 12 residues. As DNA, the CDR3 is TGTGCCAGCAAGGAGAGCAATCAGCCCCAGCATTTT. The encoded protein is CASKESNQPQHF.

V and J are TRBV7-2 and TRBJ2-3; D remains unclear. The CDR3 is 17 amino acids. V gave up 1 base and J gave up 3 bases, with 17 bases separating them. Germline assignment: CDR1 SGHTA and CDR2 FQGNSA. CDR3 nucleotide sequence: TGTGCCAGCAGCTTAGGTCTCGCCTTGGGCCCTACAGATACGCAGTATTTT. This encodes CASSLGLALGPTDTQYF.

This chain uses TRBV7-2 with TRBJ2-3; maybe TRBD2 (7 bases). Germline assignment: CDR1 SGHTA and CDR2 FQGNSA. The CDR3 length is 16 residues. V shed 2 bases and J shed 4 bases, with 16 bases lying between them. The CDR3 protein is CASSLLGLGGSDTQYF. In DNA, the CDR3 is TGTGCCAGCAGCTTACTCGGACTAGGGGGATCAGATACGCAGTATTTT.

The chain has TRBV21-1 and TRBJ1-3; TRBD1 is the table's D call and was not checked against the DNA. TRBV21-1 is designated a pseudogene. This CDR3 is built from 14 residues. The CDR3 sequence is CASSTSGQENTIYF. CDR3 sequence (DNA): TGTGCCAGCAGCACCTCCGGACAGGAAAACACCATATATTTT.

J is TRBJ1-2 and V is TRBV4-1; D unresolved. The germline V and J ends were trimmed by 4 bases and 3 bases, with 18 bases remaining between them. The CDR3 extends over 16 amino acids. In germline, CDR1 is MGHRA, CDR2 YSYEKL. As DNA, the CDR3 is TGCGCCAGCAGCCCTCATAGAGGTACGGGGTACTATGGCTACACCTTC. Translating gives CASSPHRGTGYYGYTF.

The chain links TRBV11-2 to TRBJ2-5; 8 bases are a match to TRBD1. Germline V lookup: CDR1 SGHAT, CDR2 FQNNGV. V dropped 3 bases and J dropped 7; count of bases not matched to a gene: 4. This CDR3 is 13 amino acids long. CDR3 region: CASSFIQGVTQYF. The CDR3 nucleotides are TGTGCCAGCAGCTTCATACAGGGGGTGACCCAGTACTTC.

The chain combines TRBV7-2 with TRBJ1-5, with 7 bases aligning to TRBD1. Trimming removed 5 bases from V and 5 bases from J; junction bases left unmatched: 6. The germline V gene has CDR1 SGHTA and CDR2 FQGNSA. The CDR3 sequence is 14 residues long. The CDR3 sequence: CASSPGQTYQPQHF. In nucleotides, the CDR3 is TGTGCCAGCAGCCCGGGACAGACCTATCAGCCCCAGCATTTT. Based on the CDR3 plus reference TRBV7-2 and TRBJ1-5, the full variable domain is GAGVSQSPSNKVTEKGKDVELRCDPISGHTALYWYRQSLGQGLEFLIYFQGNSAPDKSGLPSDRFSAERTGGSVSTLTIQRTQQEDSAVYLCASSPGQTYQPQHFGDGTRLSIL.

This chain uses TRBV5-1 with TRBJ1-1; D possibly corresponds to TRBD1 (5 bases). This CDR3 contains 14 residues. Trimming stripped 4 bases from V and 5 bases from J, with 15 bases between. Germline CDR1 reads SGHRS; CDR2 reads YFSETQ. CDR3 DNA: TGCGCCAGCAGCCCCCTTGGCAGGGCTACTGAAGCTTTCTTT. Translating it yields CASSPLGRATEAFF.